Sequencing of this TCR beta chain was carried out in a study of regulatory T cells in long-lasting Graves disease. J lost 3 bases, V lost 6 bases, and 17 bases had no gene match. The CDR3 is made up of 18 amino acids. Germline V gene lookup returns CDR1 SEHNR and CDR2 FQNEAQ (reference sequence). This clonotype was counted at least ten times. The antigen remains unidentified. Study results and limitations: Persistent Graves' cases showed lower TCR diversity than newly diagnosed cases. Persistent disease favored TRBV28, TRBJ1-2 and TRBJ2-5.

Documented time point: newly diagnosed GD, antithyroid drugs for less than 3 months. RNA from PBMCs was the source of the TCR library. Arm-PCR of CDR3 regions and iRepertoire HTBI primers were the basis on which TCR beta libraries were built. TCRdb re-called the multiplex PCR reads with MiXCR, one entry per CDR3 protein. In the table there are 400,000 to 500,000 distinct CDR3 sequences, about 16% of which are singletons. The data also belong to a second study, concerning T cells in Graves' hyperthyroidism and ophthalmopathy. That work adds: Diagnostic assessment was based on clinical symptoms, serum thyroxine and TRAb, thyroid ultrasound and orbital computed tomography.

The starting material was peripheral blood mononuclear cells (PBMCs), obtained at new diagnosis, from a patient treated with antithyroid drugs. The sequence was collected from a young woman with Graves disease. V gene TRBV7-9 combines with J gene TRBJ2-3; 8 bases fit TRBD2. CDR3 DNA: TGTGCCAGCAGTACACACCCAATGAGCGGGAGTAGGACAGATACGCAGTATTTT. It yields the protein CASSTHPMSGSRTDTQYF. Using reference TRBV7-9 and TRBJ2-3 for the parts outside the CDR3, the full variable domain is DTGVSQNPRHKITKRGQNVTFRCDPISEHNRLYWYRQTLGQGPEFLTYFQNEAQLEKSRLLSDRFSAERPKGSFSTLEIQRTEQGDSAMYLCASSTHPMSGSRTDTQYFGPGTRLTVL.